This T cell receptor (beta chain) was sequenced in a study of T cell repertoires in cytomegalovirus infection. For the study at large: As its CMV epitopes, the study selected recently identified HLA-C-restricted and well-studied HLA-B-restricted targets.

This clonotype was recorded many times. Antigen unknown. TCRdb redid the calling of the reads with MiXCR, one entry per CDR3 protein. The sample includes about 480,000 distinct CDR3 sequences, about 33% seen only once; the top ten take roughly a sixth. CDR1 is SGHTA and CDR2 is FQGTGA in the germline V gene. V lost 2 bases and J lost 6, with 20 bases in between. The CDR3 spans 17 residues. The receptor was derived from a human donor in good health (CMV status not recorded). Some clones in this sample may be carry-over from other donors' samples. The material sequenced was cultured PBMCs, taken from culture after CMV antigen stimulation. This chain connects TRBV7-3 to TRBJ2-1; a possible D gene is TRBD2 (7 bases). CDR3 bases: TGTGCCAGCAGCTTAGGGGGGGCGGGAGCTTCGGCCAATGAGCAGTTCTTC. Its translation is CASSLGGAGASANEQFF.